This T cell receptor beta chain was captured by sequencing in a study of blood T cell repertoires in COVID-19. Study at large: Nucleic acid was either cDNA or gDNA, and it came from T cells, B-cell-depleted T cells, or PBMCs.

The CDR3 is made up of 16 amino acids. V was pared by 4 bases and J by 4 bases, with 3 bases of the junction left unmatched. In germline, CDR1 is ENHRY, CDR2 SYGVKD. Original processing notes: Amplification of reference gene primers was used by the study to estimate nucleated cell counts. Data came from immunoSEQ multiplex PCR; TCRdb stores just in-frame clones and leaves some out. V and J calls and clone size come straight from that table; D and trimming were deduced from the DNA. The sample lists 400,000 to 450,000 clones, 85% to 90% occurring once. Cohorts were assigned according to the clinical history that participants reported.

This clonotype was sampled from a man under 40 who had recovered from COVID-19. This chain links TRBV10-3 with TRBJ2-2; TRBD2 agrees at 13 bases. Sequenced input: PBMCs or T cells enriched from blood (not recorded which). CDR3 nucleotide sequence: TGTGCCATCAGTGGGACTAGCGGGAGAATCACCGGGGAGCTGTTTTTT. It yields the protein CAISGTSGRITGELFF.